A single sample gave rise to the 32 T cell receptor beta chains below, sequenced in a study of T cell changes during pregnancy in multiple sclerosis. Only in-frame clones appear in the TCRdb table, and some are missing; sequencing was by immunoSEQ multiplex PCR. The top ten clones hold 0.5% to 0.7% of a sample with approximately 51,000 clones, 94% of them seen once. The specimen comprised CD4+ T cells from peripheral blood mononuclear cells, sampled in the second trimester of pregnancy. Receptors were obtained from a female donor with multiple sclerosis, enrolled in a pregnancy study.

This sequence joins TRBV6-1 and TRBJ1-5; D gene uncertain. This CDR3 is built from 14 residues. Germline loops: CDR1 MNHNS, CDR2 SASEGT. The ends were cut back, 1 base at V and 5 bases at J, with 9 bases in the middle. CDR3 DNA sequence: TGTGCCAGCAGTGAAGTTCTCAGTTATCAGCCCCAGCATTTT. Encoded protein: CASSEVLSYQPQHF.

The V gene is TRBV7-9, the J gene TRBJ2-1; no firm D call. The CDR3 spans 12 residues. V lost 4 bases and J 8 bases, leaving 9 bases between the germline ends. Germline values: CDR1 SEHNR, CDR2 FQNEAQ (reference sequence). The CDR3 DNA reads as TGTGCCAGCAGCTCGTTAGTGCATGAGCAGTTCTTC. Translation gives CASSSLVHEQFF.

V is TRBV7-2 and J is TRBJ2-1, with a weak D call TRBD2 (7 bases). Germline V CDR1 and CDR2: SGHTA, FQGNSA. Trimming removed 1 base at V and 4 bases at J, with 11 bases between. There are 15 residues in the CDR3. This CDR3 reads CASSLGGGPYNEQFF. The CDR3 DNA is TGTGCCAGCAGCTTAGGCGGGGGCCCTTACAATGAGCAGTTCTTC.

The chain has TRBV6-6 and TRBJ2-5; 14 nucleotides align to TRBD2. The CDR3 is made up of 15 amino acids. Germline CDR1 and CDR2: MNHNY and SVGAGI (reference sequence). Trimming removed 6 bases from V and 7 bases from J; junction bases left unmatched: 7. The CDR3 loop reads CASSPTSGGAGTQYF. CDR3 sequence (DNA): TGTGCCAGCAGCCCGACTAGCGGGGGGGCCGGGACCCAGTACTTC.

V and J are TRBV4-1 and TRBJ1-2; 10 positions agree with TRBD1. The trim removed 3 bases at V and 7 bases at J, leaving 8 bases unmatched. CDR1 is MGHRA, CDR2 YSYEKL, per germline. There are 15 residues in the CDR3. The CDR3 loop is CASSHERTGGGGYTF. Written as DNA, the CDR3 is TGCGCCAGCAGCCATGAAAGGACAGGGGGTGGTGGCTACACCTTC.

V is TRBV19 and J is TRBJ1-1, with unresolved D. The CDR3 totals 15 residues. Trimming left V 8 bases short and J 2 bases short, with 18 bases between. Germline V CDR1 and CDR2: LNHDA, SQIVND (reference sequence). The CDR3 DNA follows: TGTGCCAGTCGACGGGAGCAGGCAAAAAACACTGAAGCTTTCTTT. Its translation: CASRREQAKNTEAFF.

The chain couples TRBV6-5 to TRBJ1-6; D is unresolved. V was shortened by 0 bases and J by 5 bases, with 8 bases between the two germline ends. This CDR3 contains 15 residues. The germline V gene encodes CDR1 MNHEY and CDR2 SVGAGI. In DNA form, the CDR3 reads TGTGCCAGCAGTTACTCGGCGGAGCATAATTCACCCCTCCACTTT. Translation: CASSYSAEHNSPLHF.

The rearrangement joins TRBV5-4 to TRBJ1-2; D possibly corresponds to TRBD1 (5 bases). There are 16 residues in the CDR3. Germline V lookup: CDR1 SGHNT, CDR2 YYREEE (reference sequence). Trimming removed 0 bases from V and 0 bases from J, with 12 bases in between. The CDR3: CASSLAGGWSNYGYTF. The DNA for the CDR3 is TGTGCCAGCAGCTTGGCGGGGGGGTGGTCTAACTATGGCTACACCTTC.

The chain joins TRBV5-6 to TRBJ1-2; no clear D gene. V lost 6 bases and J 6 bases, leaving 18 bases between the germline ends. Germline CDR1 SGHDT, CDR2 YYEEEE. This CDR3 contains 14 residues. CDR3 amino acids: CASTMALLSDGYTF. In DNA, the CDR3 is TGTGCCAGCACCATGGCCCTCCTGTCCGATGGCTACACCTTC.

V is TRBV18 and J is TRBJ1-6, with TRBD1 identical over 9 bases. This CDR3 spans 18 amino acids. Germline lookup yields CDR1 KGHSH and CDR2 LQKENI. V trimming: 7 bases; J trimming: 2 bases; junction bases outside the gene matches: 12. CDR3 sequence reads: CASYPTPTGGTYNSPLHF. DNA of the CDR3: TGTGCCAGCTATCCAACCCCGACAGGGGGAACCTATAATTCACCCCTCCACTTT.

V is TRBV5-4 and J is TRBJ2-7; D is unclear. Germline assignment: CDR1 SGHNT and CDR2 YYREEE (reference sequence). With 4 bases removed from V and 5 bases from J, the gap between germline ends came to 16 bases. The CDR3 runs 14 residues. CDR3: CASSLPPRLDEQYF. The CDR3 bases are TGTGCCAGCAGCCTACCTCCCCGTCTGGACGAGCAGTACTTC.

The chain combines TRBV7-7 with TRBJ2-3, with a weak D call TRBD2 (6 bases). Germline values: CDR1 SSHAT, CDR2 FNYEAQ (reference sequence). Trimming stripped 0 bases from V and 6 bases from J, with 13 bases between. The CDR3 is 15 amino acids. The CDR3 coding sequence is TGTGCCAGCAGCTTAGCGGGGGGATTAGGTGATACGCAGTATTTT. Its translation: CASSLAGGLGDTQYF. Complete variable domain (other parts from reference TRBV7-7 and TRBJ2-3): GAGVSQSPRYKVTKRGQDVTLRCDPISSHATLYWYQQALGQGPEFLTYFNYEAQPDKSGLPSDRFSAERPEGSISTLTIQRTEQRDSAMYRCASSLAGGLGDTQYFGPGTRLTVL.

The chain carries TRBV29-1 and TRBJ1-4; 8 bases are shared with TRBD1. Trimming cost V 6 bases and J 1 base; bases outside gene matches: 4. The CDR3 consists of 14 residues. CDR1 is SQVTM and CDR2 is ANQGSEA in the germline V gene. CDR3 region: CSVSTGGTNEKLFF. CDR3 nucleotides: TGCAGCGTCTCTACAGGGGGAACTAATGAAAAACTGTTTTTT.

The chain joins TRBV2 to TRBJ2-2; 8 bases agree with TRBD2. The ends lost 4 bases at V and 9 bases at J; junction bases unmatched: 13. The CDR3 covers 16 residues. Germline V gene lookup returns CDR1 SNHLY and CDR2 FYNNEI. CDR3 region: CASSVVRGGLWRELFF. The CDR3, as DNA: TGTGCCAGCAGTGTGGTACGGGGGGGACTCTGGAGGGAGCTGTTTTTT.

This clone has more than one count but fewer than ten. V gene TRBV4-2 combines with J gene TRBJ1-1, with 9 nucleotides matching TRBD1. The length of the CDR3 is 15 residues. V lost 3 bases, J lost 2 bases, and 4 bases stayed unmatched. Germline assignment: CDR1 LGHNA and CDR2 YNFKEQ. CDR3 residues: CASSQGQGGNTEAFF. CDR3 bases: TGTGCCAGCAGCCAGGGACAGGGTGGAAACACTGAAGCTTTCTTT.

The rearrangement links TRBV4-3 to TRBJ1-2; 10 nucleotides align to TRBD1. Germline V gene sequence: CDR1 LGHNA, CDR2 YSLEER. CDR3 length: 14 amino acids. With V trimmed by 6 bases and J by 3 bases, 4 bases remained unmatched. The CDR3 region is CASSEGTGDYGYTF. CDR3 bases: TGCGCCAGCAGTGAGGGGACAGGGGACTATGGCTACACCTTC.

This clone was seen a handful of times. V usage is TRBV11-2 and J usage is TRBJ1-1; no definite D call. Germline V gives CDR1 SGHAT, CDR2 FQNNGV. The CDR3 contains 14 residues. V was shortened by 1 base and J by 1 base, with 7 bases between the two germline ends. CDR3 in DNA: TGTGCCAGCAGCTTAGTCAGAGGGAACACTGAAGCTTTCTTT. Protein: CASSLVRGNTEAFF. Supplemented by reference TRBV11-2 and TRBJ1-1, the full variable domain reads EAGVAQSPRYKIIEKRQSVAFWCNPISGHATLYWYQQILGQGPKLLIQFQNNGVVDDSQLPKDRFSAERLKGVDSTLKIQPAKLEDSAVYLCASSLVRGNTEAFFGQGTRLTVV.

The CDR3 sequence: CASSPEAGTTYEQYF. For the CDR3, the DNA is TGTGCCAGCAGCCCGGAAGCAGGTACGACCTACGAGCAGTACTTC. V usage is TRBV11-2 and J usage is TRBJ2-7; no definite D call. The V gene lost 5 bases and the J gene lost 2 bases, with 16 bases spanning the gap. Germline lookup yields CDR1 SGHAT and CDR2 FQNNGV. The CDR3 consists of 15 residues.

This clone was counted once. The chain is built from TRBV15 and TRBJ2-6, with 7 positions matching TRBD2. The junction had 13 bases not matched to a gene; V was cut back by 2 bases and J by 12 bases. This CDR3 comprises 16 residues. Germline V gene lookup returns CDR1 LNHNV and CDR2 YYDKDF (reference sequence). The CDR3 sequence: CATSRSSGVGEGVLTF. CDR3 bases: TGTGCCACCAGCAGAAGCTCGGGCGTCGGGGAGGGCGTCCTGACTTTC. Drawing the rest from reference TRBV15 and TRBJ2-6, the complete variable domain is DAMVIQNPRYQVTQFGKPVTLSCSQTLNHNVMYWYQQKSSQAPKLLFHYYDKDFNNEADTPDNFQSRRPNTSFCFLDIRSPGLGDTAMYLCATSRSSGVGEGVLTFGAGSRLTVL.

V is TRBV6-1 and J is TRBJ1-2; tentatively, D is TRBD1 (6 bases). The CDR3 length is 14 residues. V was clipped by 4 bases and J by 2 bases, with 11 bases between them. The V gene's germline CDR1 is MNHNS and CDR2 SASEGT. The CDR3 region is CASSAGQLNYGYTF. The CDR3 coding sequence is TGTGCCAGCAGTGCAGGACAGCTAAACTATGGCTACACCTTC.

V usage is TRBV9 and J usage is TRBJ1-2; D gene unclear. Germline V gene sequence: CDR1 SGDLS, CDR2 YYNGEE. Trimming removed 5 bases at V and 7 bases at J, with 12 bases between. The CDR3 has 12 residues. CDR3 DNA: TGTGCCAGCAGAGGAGGGTTATTTGGCTACACCTTC. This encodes CASRGGLFGYTF. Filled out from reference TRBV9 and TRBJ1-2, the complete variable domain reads DSGVTQTPKHLITATGQRVTLRCSPRSGDLSVYWYQQSLDQGLQFLIQYYNGEERAKGNILERFSAQQFPDLHSELNLSSLELGDSALYFCASRGGLFGYTFGSGTRLTVV.

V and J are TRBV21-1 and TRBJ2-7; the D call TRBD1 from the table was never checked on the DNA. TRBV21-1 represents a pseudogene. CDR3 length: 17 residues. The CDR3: CASSKGFRTGDDYEQYF. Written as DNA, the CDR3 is TGTGCCAGCAGCAAAGGTTTCAGGACAGGGGACGACTACGAGCAGTACTTC.

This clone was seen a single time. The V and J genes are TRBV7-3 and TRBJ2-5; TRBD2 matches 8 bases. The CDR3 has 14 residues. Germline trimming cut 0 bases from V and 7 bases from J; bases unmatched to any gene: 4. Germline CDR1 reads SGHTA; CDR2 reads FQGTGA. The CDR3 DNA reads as TGTGCCAGCAGCTTAACCGGACTAGCTGGGACCCAGTACTTC. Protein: CASSLTGLAGTQYF.

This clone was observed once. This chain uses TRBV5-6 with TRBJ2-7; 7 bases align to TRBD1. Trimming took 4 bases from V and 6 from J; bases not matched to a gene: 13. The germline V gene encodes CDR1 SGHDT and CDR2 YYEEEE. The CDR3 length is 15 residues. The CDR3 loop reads CASSPDQNRGSEQYF. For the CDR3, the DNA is TGTGCCAGCAGCCCTGACCAAAACAGGGGCTCCGAGCAGTACTTC.

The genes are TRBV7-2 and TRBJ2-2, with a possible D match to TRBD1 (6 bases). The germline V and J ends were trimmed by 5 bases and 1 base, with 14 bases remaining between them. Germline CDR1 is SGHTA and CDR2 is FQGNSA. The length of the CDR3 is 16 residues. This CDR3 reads CASSQPTGLNTGELFF. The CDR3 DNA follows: TGTGCCAGCAGCCAACCCACAGGGCTGAACACCGGGGAGCTGTTTTTT.

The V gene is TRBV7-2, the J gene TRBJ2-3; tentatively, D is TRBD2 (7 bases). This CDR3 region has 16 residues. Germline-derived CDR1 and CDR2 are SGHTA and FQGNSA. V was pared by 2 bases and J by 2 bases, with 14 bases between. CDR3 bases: TGTGCCAGCAGCTTAATAAGGGGGGGCCCCACAGATACGCAGTATTTT. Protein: CASSLIRGGPTDTQYF.

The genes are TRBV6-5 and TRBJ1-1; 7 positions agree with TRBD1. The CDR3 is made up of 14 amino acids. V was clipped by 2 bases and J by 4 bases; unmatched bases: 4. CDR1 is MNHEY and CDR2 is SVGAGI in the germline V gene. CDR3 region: CASSYRGRSTEAFF. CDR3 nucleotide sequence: TGTGCCAGCAGTTACAGGGGGCGAAGCACTGAAGCTTTCTTT.

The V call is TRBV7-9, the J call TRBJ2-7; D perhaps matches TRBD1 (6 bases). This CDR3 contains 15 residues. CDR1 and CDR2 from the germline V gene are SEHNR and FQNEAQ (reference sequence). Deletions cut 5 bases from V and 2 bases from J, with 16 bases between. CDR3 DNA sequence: TGTGCCAGCAGCCTCGGCGCGCAGGGGACCTACGAGCAGTACTTC. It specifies CASSLGAQGTYEQYF.

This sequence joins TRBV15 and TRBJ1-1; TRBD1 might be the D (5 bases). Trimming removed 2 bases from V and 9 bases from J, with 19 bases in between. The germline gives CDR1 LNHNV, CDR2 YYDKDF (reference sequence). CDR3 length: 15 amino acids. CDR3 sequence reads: CATSRTQVNPAKAFF. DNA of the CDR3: TGTGCCACCAGCAGAACACAGGTTAACCCGGCTAAAGCTTTCTTT.

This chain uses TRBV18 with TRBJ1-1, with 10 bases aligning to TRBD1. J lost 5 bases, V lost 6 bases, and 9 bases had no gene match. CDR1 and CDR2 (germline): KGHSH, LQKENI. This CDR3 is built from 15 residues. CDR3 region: CASSQVGQGITEAFF. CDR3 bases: TGTGCCAGCTCCCAGGTGGGACAGGGGATTACTGAAGCTTTCTTT.

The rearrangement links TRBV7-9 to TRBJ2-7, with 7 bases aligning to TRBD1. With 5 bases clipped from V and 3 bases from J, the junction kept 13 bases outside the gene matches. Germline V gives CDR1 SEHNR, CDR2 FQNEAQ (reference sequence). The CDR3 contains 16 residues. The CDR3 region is CASSTRGRDSFYEQYF. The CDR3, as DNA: TGTGCCAGCAGCACTAGAGGCCGGGACAGCTTCTACGAGCAGTACTTC.

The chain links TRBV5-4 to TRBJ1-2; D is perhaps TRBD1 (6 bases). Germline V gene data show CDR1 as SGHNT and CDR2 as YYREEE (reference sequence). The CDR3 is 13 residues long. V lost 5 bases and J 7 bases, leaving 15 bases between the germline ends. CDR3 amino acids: CASSLQGAGGYTF. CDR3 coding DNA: TGTGCCAGCAGTCTACAGGGCGCCGGTGGCTACACCTTC.